This TCR beta chain emerged from a study of CD8 T cells in ankylosing spondylitis. Note on this clonotype: Its antigen is unidentified.

In making TCR beta libraries, quantitative 5'-RACE with molecular barcodes was used. TCRdb ran MiXCR on the 5' RACE reads and lists one entry per CDR3 protein. The sample consists of some 120,000 distinct CDR3 sequences, roughly 6.6% of them appearing once. Findings and caveats of the study: What seemed typical of ankylosing spondylitis blood was a TCR beta motif built from about 8 highly homologous variants. According to the report, clones linked to the disease were significantly enriched in matched synovial fluid samples taken from ankylosing spondylitis patients. The authors found the disease-linked clones to be CD8+ and relatively rare in peripheral blood.

V was clipped by 5 bases and J by 6 bases; unmatched bases: 11. The CDR3 has 15 amino acids. Per the germline V gene, CDR1 is MDHEN and CDR2 is SYDVKM. The TCR sequence derives from a male donor with ankylosing spondylitis or in good health (not recorded which). The sample was blood, either unsorted or a sorted T cell fraction (not recorded which). V gene TRBV28 combines with J gene TRBJ2-7, with TRBD2 identical over 9 bases. The CDR3 sequence is CASSPHSGTSIEQYF. CDR3 coding DNA: TGTGCCAGCAGTCCCCACTCCGGGACTAGCATCGAGCAGTACTTC.